This TCR beta chain was captured by sequencing in a study of cytomegalovirus exposure and HLA in healthy donors. General study points: Previous analysis showed most TCR beta V segments were productive about 87% or about 30% of the time.

With 60 Vbeta and 13 Jbeta primers, the PCR was carried out. Clones were read by immunoSEQ multiplex PCR, and TCRdb kept only the in-frame ones, dropping some. Here the sample spans over 65,000 clones, roughly 80% being singletons. Turning to this clone: No antigen is known for it.

Trimming shortened V by 3 bases and J by 5 bases, and 13 bases separated the two germline ends. CDR1 and CDR2 from the germline V gene are KGHSH and LQKENI. The CDR3 runs 14 residues. The V gene is TRBV18, the J gene TRBJ1-1; D is possibly TRBD1 (6 bases). The sample consisted of PBMCs. This TCR was recovered from a human donor in good health. CDR3 protein: CASSPYRESTEAFF. The CDR3 DNA is TGTGCCAGCTCACCCTACAGGGAGAGTACTGAAGCTTTCTTT.